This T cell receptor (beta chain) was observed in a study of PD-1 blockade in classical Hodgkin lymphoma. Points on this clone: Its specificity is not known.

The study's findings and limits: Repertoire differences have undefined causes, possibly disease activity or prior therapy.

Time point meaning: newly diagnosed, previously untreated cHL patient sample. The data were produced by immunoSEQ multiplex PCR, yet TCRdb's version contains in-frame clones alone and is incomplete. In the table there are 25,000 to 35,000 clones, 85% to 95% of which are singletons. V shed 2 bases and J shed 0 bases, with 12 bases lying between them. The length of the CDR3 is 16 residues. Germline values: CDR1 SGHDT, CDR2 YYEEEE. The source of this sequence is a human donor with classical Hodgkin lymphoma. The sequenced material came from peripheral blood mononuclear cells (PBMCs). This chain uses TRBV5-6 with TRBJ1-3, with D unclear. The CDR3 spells CASSFGGAYSGNTIYF. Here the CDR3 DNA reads TGTGCCAGCAGCTTTGGCGGCGCATACTCTGGAAACACCATATATTTT.